The 20 T cell receptor beta chains reported below all come from one sample, sequenced in a study of molecular identifiers for immune sequencing clone quantification. TCRdb re-analysed the PCR reads in MiXCR, keeping a single row per CDR3 protein. Of under 600,000 distinct CDR3 sequences listed, over 20% are singletons. Sequencing was carried out using naive CD8+ T cells from blood, with Jurkat cell RNA spiked in. Subset in this sample: FACS-sorted CD8+CD4-CCR7+CD45RA+ naive T cells. The receptors here all came from a human donor in good health. Some libraries in this study had Jurkat cell RNA spiked in.

This clonotype has just a few counts. The chain couples TRBV5-4 to TRBJ2-7, with TRBD1 identical over 9 bases. The germline V gene encodes CDR1 SGHNT and CDR2 YYREEE (reference sequence). With V trimmed by 3 bases and J by 3 bases, 4 bases remained unmatched. CDR3 size: 14 residues. The DNA of the CDR3 is TGTGCCAGCAGCTACGGACAGGGGCACTACGAGCAGTACTTC. Translating gives CASSYGQGHYEQYF.

The rearrangement links TRBV7-2 to TRBJ1-1; 9 bases line up with TRBD1. The CDR3 has 14 residues. V gave up 6 bases and J gave up 9 bases; unmatched junction bases: 11. Germline values: CDR1 SGHTA, CDR2 FQGNSA. The CDR3 DNA sequence: TGTGCCAGCAGTACAGCCGACAGGGGGTATAAAGCTTTCTTT. Encoded protein: CASSTADRGYKAFF.

This chain joins TRBV20-1 and TRBJ2-7; D is undetermined. Germline-derived CDR1 and CDR2 are DFQATT and SNEGSKA (reference sequence). The CDR3 is 15 residues long. V was clipped by 6 bases and J by 3 bases, with 21 bases between them. CDR3 amino acids: CSAPIGPRSFYEQYF. CDR3 nucleotide sequence: TGCAGTGCCCCGATCGGTCCGAGGAGCTTCTACGAGCAGTACTTC.

A word on this clonotype: A much bigger clone sits one base away, suggesting this may be a read error. CDR3 amino acids: CASSQDGSGAEQHF. The CDR3 bases are TGTGCCAGCAGCCAAGACGGTAGCGGGGCCGAGCAGCACTTC. The rearrangement uses TRBV3-1 and TRBJ2-7, with 8 bases that match TRBD2. This CDR3 region has 14 residues. Germline assignment: CDR1 LGHDT and CDR2 YNNKEL (reference sequence).

The chain has TRBV20-1 and TRBJ1-2; D is perhaps TRBD1 (5 bases). The V end lost 5 bases, the J end lost 4 bases, and 11 bases lay between the germline ends. From germline, CDR1 is DFQATT and CDR2 SNEGSKA (reference sequence). This CDR3 is built from 12 residues. The CDR3 loop reads CSARSDSYGYTF. CDR3 in DNA: TGCAGTGCTCGGTCCGACAGCTATGGCTACACCTTC.

The CDR3 loop reads CASSYSDSEYSYGYTF. In DNA form, the CDR3 reads TGTGCCAGCAGTTACTCCGACAGCGAGTATAGCTATGGCTACACCTTC. The chain employs TRBV6-5 and TRBJ1-2; TRBD1 is a possible D gene (5 bases). The CDR3 spans 16 residues. From germline, CDR1 is MNHEY and CDR2 SVGAGI. Between the trimmed V and J ends, which lost 0 bases and 4 bases, there was a span of 15 bases.

Many counts were recorded for this clonotype. The chain uses TRBV5-5 and TRBJ2-3; the D call may be TRBD1 or TRBD2 (6 bases each). Trimming shortened V by 0 bases and J by 4 bases, and 12 bases separated the two germline ends. Germline V lookup: CDR1 SGHKS, CDR2 YYEKEE (reference sequence). The CDR3 consists of 15 residues. CDR3 residues: CASSLGPGAPDTQYF. DNA of the CDR3: TGTGCCAGCAGCTTGGGCCCGGGGGCCCCAGATACGCAGTATTTT.

Comment on this clonotype: At one end the junction does not follow the germline gene, possibly because of a read error. The rearrangement joins TRBV25-1 to TRBJ2-7; D gene unclear. This CDR3 has 13 residues. CDR1 is MGHDK and CDR2 is SYGVNS in the germline V gene. In nucleotides, the CDR3 is TGTGCCATCAGTGAGACGCGTGCTGGGGAGCAGTACTTC. Its translation is CAISETRAGEQYF.

This clonotype has ten or more counts. The V and J genes are TRBV7-7 and TRBJ2-5; D uncertain. CDR1 is SSHAT and CDR2 is FNYEAQ in the germline V gene (reference sequence). This CDR3 contains 14 residues. Trimming cost V 1 base and J 3 bases, with 9 bases left between them. The CDR3 DNA reads as TGTGCCAGCAGCTTAGAACGCCTCGAAGAGACCCAGTACTTC. Protein sequence: CASSLERLEETQYF.

At least ten counts were recorded for this clonotype. The chain carries TRBV7-9 and TRBJ2-3; D uncertain. Germline CDR1 is SEHNR and CDR2 is FQNEAQ (reference sequence). Trimming took 8 bases from V and 0 from J, leaving 9 bases between them. This CDR3 comprises 13 residues. For the CDR3, the DNA is TGTGCCAGCTGGGCAGCTAGCACAGATACGCAGTATTTT. Translating it yields CASWAASTDTQYF.

The chain combines TRBV4-1 with TRBJ2-7; TRBD1 matches at 9 bases. CDR3 length: 16 amino acids. V lost 2 bases and J lost 5; bases outside the gene matches: 10. The V gene's germline CDR1 is MGHRA and CDR2 YSYEKL. CDR3 amino acids: CASSQLPGQGAHEQYF. In nucleotides, the CDR3 is TGCGCCAGCAGCCAACTCCCGGGACAGGGCGCCCACGAGCAGTACTTC.

This clonotype was observed a few times. The J gene is TRBJ2-3, the V gene TRBV30, with a possible D match to TRBD1 (6 bases). In germline, CDR1 is GTSNPN, CDR2 SVGIG (reference sequence). The CDR3 totals 13 residues. Deletions cut 2 bases from V and 2 bases from J, with 8 bases between. This CDR3 is CAWSRGFTDTQYF. For the CDR3, the DNA is TGTGCCTGGAGTAGGGGGTTCACAGATACGCAGTATTTT.

This clonotype was picked up many times. CDR3 DNA sequence: TGTGCCAGCAGTTCAGACAGGGGCCCTGGCTATGGCTACACCTTC. As protein: CASSSDRGPGYGYTF. The chain joins TRBV28 to TRBJ1-2, with 8 bases identical to TRBD1. Germline V gene sequence: CDR1 MDHEN, CDR2 SYDVKM. The CDR3 loop spans 15 amino acids. V was clipped by 4 bases and J by 4 bases; unmatched bases: 8.

Points on this clonotype: The CDR3 end shows no conserved phenylalanine or tryptophan, and so a read error is likely. This chain uses TRBV20-1 with TRBJ2-1; no firm D call. Germline V gene data show CDR1 as DFQATT and CDR2 as SNEGSKA (reference sequence). This CDR3 is 16 amino acids long. V lost 3 bases, J lost 0 bases, and 15 bases lay in between. The DNA of the CDR3 is TGCAGTGCTAGCCCGGTCGGCAGGAGCTCCTACAATGAGCAGTTCCTC. Translation gives CSASPVGRSSYNEQFL.

The rearrangement links TRBV6-5 to TRBJ2-7; D is possibly TRBD1 (6 bases). Between the trimmed V and J ends, which lost 2 bases and 3 bases, there was a span of 14 bases. This CDR3 spans 15 amino acids. Germline V gene data show CDR1 as MNHEY and CDR2 as SVGAGI. The CDR3 DNA sequence: TGTGCCAGCAGTTACGGCAGGGGCGGTTTCTACGAGCAGTACTTC. This sequence encodes CASSYGRGGFYEQYF.

The sample holds many counts of this clonotype. The V call is TRBV29-1, the J call TRBJ2-3; 10 nucleotides line up with TRBD2. J gave up 3 bases and V 0 bases, and 15 bases lay outside the gene matches. Germline V lookup: CDR1 SQVTM, CDR2 ANQGSEA. CDR3 length: 19 amino acids. CDR3 bases: TGCAGCGTTGAAGATTTCTTTCCGTCTAGCGGGAGCGTTACAGATACGCAGTATTTT. Its protein product is CSVEDFFPSSGSVTDTQYF.

This clonotype has a count of ten or more. J is TRBJ2-3 and V is TRBV4-3, with 7 bases identical to TRBD1. CDR3 length: 15 amino acids. Germline V gene sequence: CDR1 LGHNA, CDR2 YSLEER. V dropped 5 bases and J dropped 3; count of bases not matched to a gene: 8. CDR3 region: CASSSSGGSTDTQYF. In DNA, the CDR3 is TGCGCCAGCAGCTCCTCAGGGGGATCTACAGATACGCAGTATTTT.

This clonotype was counted only a few times. The rearrangement uses TRBV4-2 and TRBJ1-3; TRBD1 might be the D (6 bases). The CDR3 runs to 15 residues. Trimming shortened V by 3 bases and J by 3 bases, and 12 bases separated the two germline ends. The germline gives CDR1 LGHNA, CDR2 YNFKEQ. DNA of the CDR3: TGTGCCAGCAGCCAGACAGGCATTGATGGAAACACCATATATTTT. It is translated as CASSQTGIDGNTIYF.

The sample holds many counts of this clonotype. V is TRBV28 and J is TRBJ1-1; 7 bases are shared with TRBD1. Germline loops: CDR1 MDHEN, CDR2 SYDVKM. V trimming: 4 bases; J trimming: 6 bases; junction bases outside the gene matches: 17. CDR3 size: 17 residues. The DNA for the CDR3 is TGTGCCAGCAGTTCCCCTAGGGGGGACAGCGACCTTGCTGAAGCTTTCTTT. As protein: CASSSPRGDSDLAEAFF.

This clonotype was counted at least ten times. The chain recombines TRBV6-1 with TRBJ1-1; D uncertain. This CDR3 is 12 amino acids long. Trimming pared 8 bases from V and 2 bases from J, leaving 9 bases between. The germline V gene has CDR1 MNHNS and CDR2 SASEGT. CDR3 DNA sequence: TGTGCCAGCGATACAGTCAACACTGAAGCTTTCTTT. The encoded protein is CASDTVNTEAFF.